Below, one TCR beta chain is given with its context. Antigen: not known. The data stem from a study of T cell responses to AZD1222 COVID-19 vaccine. Findings and caveats of the study: Spike was spanned by vaccine-associated CD4 TCRs, which were dominant at 160-218 and 743-854. Spike-specific TCR breadth and depth grew following two AZD1222 doses. Per reports, nearly half of all spike-specific TCRs target regions that are unmutated in variants.

From germline, CDR1 is LNHNV and CDR2 YYDKDF (reference sequence). V was pared by 0 bases and J by 1 base, with 15 bases between. The CDR3 is made up of 17 amino acids. Profiling relied on immunoSEQ multiplex PCR, and the TCRdb table lists in-frame clones only, not all of them. The data hold fewer than 100,000 clones, with roughly 85% observed a single time. The sample here was peripheral blood, taken on day 0 of AZD1222 vaccination. The TCR originated in an adult in good health. The V call is TRBV15, the J call TRBJ1-1; D may be TRBD1 (5 bases). In nucleotides, the CDR3 is TGTGCCACCAGCAGAGATTCTGGTGGGGGAGCGAACACTGAAGCTTTCTTT. It encodes CATSRDSGGGANTEAFF.